This T cell receptor (beta chain) was recovered during a study of T-cell memory formation after mild COVID-19. As for the study in general: TCR clusters mostly belonged to single donors.

Many counts were recorded for this clonotype. The authors produced TCR alpha and TCR beta cDNA libraries with sample barcodes and UMIs by 5'RACE using constant-segment primers. Using its own MiXCR run on the 5' RACE reads, TCRdb lists one record per CDR3 protein. Here the sample spans 170,000 or so distinct CDR3 sequences, 25% to 40% being singletons. Input material: PBMCs or a T cell subset sorted from them (not recorded which). This TCR derives from an adult woman who had mild COVID-19 (a few samples of this study predate the infection). Cell type and time point are not known.

DNA for the CDR3: TGTGCCAGCAGCTTGCGGGACAGGGCTAGTGAGCAGTTCTTC. This encodes CASSLRDRASEQFF. The V gene is TRBV5-6, the J gene TRBJ2-1; 9 bases agree with TRBD1. The germline V gene encodes CDR1 SGHDT and CDR2 YYEEEE. The CDR3 is made up of 14 amino acids. V trimming: 1 base; J trimming: 9 bases; junction bases outside the gene matches: 5.